The TCR beta chain under discussion was sequenced for a study of T cells in tumors after PD-1 blockade. Looking at the study overall: A subset received ongoing vismodegib 150 mg daily alongside anti-PD-1 therapy.

TCRdb's table, derived via immunoSEQ multiplex PCR, lists solely in-frame clones and lacks some. The data contain some 66,000 clones, around 67% of them seen just once; the ten biggest clones take up over 3.5%. Germline loops: CDR1 MGHRA, CDR2 YSYEKL. V lost 1 base and J 4 bases, leaving 7 bases between the germline ends. The CDR3 is 14 amino acids. The clonotype originates from a human donor with basal cell carcinoma. Sample: PBMCs, taken after anti-PD-1 treatment. This sequence joins TRBV4-1 and TRBJ2-2, with unresolved D. The CDR3 nucleotides read TGCGCCAGCAGCCAAGGAATTGTCACCGGGGAGCTGTTTTTT. Protein: CASSQGIVTGELFF.